A single sample is the source of the 15 T cell receptor beta chains below, sequenced in a study of CD8+CD57+ T cells in acquired aplastic anemia. The TCR beta profiling, which covered VDJ combination and CDR3 sequence, was carried out using genomic DNA as the template. TCRdb analysed the reads with MiXCR anew, one entry per CDR3 protein. This table has under 200,000 distinct CDR3 sequences, more than 45% appearing once. All sequencing subjects had displayed CD8+CD57+ cell expansion on flow cytometry. Material for sequencing was sorted CD4+, CD8+, or CD8+CD57+ T cells (not recorded which) from PBMCs. The receptor set was obtained from a human donor with aplastic anemia.

This clonotype was counted ten times or more. The chain has TRBV7-2 and TRBJ2-7; D is uncertain. The germline V and J ends were trimmed by 5 bases and 4 bases, with 6 bases remaining between them. The CDR3 is 11 residues long. Looked up from germline, CDR1 is SGHTA and CDR2 is FQGNSA. The CDR3 DNA is TGTGCCAGCAGCCTAGTGTACGAGCAGTACTTC. Encoded protein: CASSLVYEQYF.

With regard to this clonotype: This could be a read error, since a much larger clone is one nucleotide away. The chain recombines TRBV19 with TRBJ2-2; D gene unclear. Germline values: CDR1 LNHDA, CDR2 SQIVND (reference sequence). V lost 10 bases and J lost 6, with 18 bases in between. The CDR3 is made up of 14 amino acids. The CDR3 nucleotides are TGTGCCACCCAACCTGGCCCGGGCGCCGGGGAGCTGTTTTTT. Encoded protein: CATQPGPGAGELFF. The complete variable domain, with remaining parts taken from reference TRBV19 and TRBJ2-2, reads DGGITQSPKYLFRKEGQNVTLSCEQNLNHDAMYWYRQDPGQGLRLIYYSQIVNDFQKGDIAEGYSVSREKKESFPLTVTSAQKNPTAFYLCATQPGPGAGELFFGEGSRLTVL.

The genes are TRBV9 and TRBJ1-2; D gene ambiguous. The CDR3 has 13 residues. The germline CDR1 and CDR2 sequences are SGDLS and YYNGEE. V lost 1 base and J lost 6, with 10 bases in between. CDR3: CASSVTPQDGYTF. CDR3 sequence (DNA): TGTGCCAGCAGCGTAACTCCTCAGGATGGCTACACCTTC.

The V and J genes are TRBV19 and TRBJ1-4; 10 positions match TRBD1. The CDR3 covers 14 residues. Germline CDR1 LNHDA, CDR2 SQIVND (reference sequence). Trimming cost V 5 bases and J 8 bases; bases outside gene matches: 5. CDR3 bases: TGTGCCAGTAGTCCGGACAGGGGGTACGAAAAACTGTTTTTT. It is translated as CASSPDRGYEKLFF.

This clonotype was observed at least ten times. V gene TRBV24-1 combines with J gene TRBJ1-5; D is possibly TRBD1 (5 bases). V was pared by 4 bases and J by 2 bases, with 11 bases between. CDR1 is KGHDR, CDR2 SFDVKD, per germline. This CDR3 has 15 residues. For the CDR3, the DNA is TGTGCCACCAGTGACCCGGACACGGGCAATCAGCCCCAGCATTTT. This encodes CATSDPDTGNQPQHF.

Here the CDR3 DNA reads TGTGCCAGCAGTGACACTTCTAACTATGGCTACACCTTC. This codes for CASSDTSNYGYTF. The rearrangement uses TRBV2 and TRBJ1-2; D is ambiguous. V gave up 3 bases and J gave up 0 bases, with 5 bases separating them. The CDR3 loop spans 13 amino acids. Germline CDR1 SNHLY, CDR2 FYNNEI.

This clonotype has a count of ten or more. The CDR3 reads CASSIDLRSLAKNIQYF. The CDR3, as DNA: TGTGCCAGTAGTATAGATCTCAGGTCACTAGCCAAAAACATTCAGTACTTC. The chain uses TRBV19 and TRBJ2-4, with D hard to call. The CDR3 covers 17 residues. V lost 0 bases and J 0 bases, leaving 12 bases between the germline ends. Germline loops: CDR1 LNHDA, CDR2 SQIVND (reference sequence).

There are many counts of this clonotype. This chain links TRBV5-1 with TRBJ1-2; 10 bases fit TRBD1. V trimming: 4 bases; J trimming: 6 bases; junction bases outside the gene matches: 6. The CDR3 extends over 14 amino acids. Germline CDR1 reads SGHRS; CDR2 reads YFSETQ. The CDR3 protein is CASSVDRGRNGYTF. DNA for the CDR3: TGCGCCAGCAGCGTCGACAGGGGGCGAAATGGCTACACCTTC.

The genes are TRBV2 and TRBJ2-7; 8 bases fit TRBD2. Germline assignment: CDR1 SNHLY and CDR2 FYNNEI. CDR3 length equals 13 residues. V shed 9 bases, J shed 3 bases, and the junction held 7 bases outside the gene matches. CDR3 coding DNA: TGTGCCAGTAGAAAAGCGGGAGTCTACGAGCAGTACGTC. This sequence encodes CASRKAGVYEQYV.

This clonotype was found many times. J is TRBJ1-6 and V is TRBV6-1; no clear D. V was cut by 1 base and J by 7 bases, with 8 bases left in between. In germline, CDR1 is MNHNS, CDR2 SASEGT. The CDR3 is 14 residues long. This CDR3 is CASSEGPPNSPLHF. In DNA, the CDR3 is TGTGCCAGCAGTGAAGGGCCCCCGAATTCACCCCTCCACTTT.

The table lists this clonotype with many counts. The chain carries TRBV7-2 and TRBJ2-2; tentatively, D is TRBD2 (5 bases). The CDR3 sequence is 13 residues long. The germline CDR1 and CDR2 sequences are SGHTA and FQGNSA. Deletions cut 3 bases from V and 8 bases from J, with 10 bases between. DNA of the CDR3: TGTGCCAGCAGCTTCCCGGGAACAGGGGAGCTGTTTTTT. Translation gives CASSFPGTGELFF.

This clonotype was seen only once. V usage is TRBV7-2 and J usage is TRBJ2-7, with TRBD2 matching 7 bases. Germline V CDR1 and CDR2: SGHTA, FQGNSA. The length of the CDR3 is 14 residues. The junction had 6 bases not matched to a gene; V was cut back by 1 base and J by 6 bases. The CDR3 bases are TGTGCCAGCAGCTTAGGGGGGGGGTCGGCCGAGCAGTACTTC. Translated, it gives CASSLGGGSAEQYF.

The chain has TRBV5-5 and TRBJ1-1; D gene ambiguous. Germline V lookup: CDR1 SGHKS, CDR2 YYEKEE (reference sequence). The CDR3 spans 16 residues. V gave up 0 bases and J gave up 4 bases, with 16 bases separating them. DNA for the CDR3: TGTGCCAGCAGCTTGGGACGGGGTGGTTTAAGCACTGAAGCTTTCTTT. It specifies CASSLGRGGLSTEAFF.

This chain uses TRBV2 with TRBJ1-2, with a tentative D call TRBD1 (6 bases). The CDR3 loop spans 14 amino acids. CDR1 SNHLY and CDR2 FYNNEI come from the germline V gene. Deletions cut 4 bases from V and 2 bases from J, with 11 bases between. CDR3 in amino acids: CASSAGAPNYGYTF. The DNA of the CDR3 is TGTGCCAGCAGTGCGGGGGCGCCCAACTATGGCTACACCTTC.

The sample holds many counts of this clonotype. The rearrangement links TRBV19 to TRBJ2-1, with TRBD2 matching over 11 bases. The germline V gene encodes CDR1 LNHDA and CDR2 SQIVND (reference sequence). This CDR3 has 15 amino acids. Germline trimming cut 5 bases from V and 8 bases from J; bases unmatched to any gene: 8. CDR3 residues: CASSLGLAAYDEQFF. The CDR3 bases are TGTGCCAGTAGTTTGGGACTAGCGGCATACGATGAGCAGTTCTTC.